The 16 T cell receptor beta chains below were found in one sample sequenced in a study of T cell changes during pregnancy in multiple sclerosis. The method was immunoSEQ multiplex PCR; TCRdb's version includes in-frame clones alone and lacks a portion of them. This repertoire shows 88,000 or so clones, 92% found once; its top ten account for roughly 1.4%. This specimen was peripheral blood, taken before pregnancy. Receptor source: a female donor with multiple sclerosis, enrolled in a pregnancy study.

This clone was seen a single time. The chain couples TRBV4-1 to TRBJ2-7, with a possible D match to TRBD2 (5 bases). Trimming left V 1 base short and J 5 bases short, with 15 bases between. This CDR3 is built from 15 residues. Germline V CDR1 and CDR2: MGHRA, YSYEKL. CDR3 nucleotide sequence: TGCGCCAGCAGCCAAGCGCCGGGAAAAGGTAACGAGCAGTACTTC. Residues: CASSQAPGKGNEQYF.

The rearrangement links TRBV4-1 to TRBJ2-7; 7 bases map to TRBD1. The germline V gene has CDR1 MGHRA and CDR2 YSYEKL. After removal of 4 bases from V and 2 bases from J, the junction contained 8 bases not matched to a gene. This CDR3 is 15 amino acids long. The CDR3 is CASSPQDRRAYEQYF. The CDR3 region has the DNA TGCGCCAGCAGCCCCCAGGACAGGCGTGCCTACGAGCAGTACTTC.

This CDR3 reads CASSPFGDMNTEAFF. CDR3 nucleotides: TGTGCCAGCTCACCATTCGGGGACATGAACACTGAAGCTTTCTTT. The chain is built from TRBV18 and TRBJ1-1; the D gene is possibly TRBD1 (6 bases). The CDR3 consists of 15 residues. The germline V and J ends were trimmed by 2 bases and 0 bases, with 10 bases remaining between them. Germline V gives CDR1 KGHSH, CDR2 LQKENI.

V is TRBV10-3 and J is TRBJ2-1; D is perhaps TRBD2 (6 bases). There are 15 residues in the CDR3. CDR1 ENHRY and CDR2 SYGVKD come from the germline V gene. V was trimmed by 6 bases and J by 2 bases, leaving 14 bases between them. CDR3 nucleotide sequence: TGTGCCATCAGGGGGGGTACTGACCCCTACAATGAGCAGTTCTTC. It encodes CAIRGGTDPYNEQFF.

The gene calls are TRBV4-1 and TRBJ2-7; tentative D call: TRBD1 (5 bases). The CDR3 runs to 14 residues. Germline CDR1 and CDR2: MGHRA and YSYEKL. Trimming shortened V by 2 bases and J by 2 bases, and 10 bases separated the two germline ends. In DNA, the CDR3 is TGCGCCAGCAGCCAATGGCGGACAACCTACGAGCAGTACTTC. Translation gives CASSQWRTTYEQYF.

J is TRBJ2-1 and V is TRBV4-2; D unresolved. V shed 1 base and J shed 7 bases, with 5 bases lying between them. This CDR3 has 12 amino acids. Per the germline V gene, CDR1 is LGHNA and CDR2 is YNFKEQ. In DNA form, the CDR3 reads TGTGCCAGCAGCCAAGCGACAAATGAGCAGTTCTTC. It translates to CASSQATNEQFF.

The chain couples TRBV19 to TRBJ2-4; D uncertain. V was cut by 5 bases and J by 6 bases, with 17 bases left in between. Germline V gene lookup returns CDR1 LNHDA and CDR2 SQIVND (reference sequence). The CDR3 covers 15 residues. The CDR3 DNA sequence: TGTGCCAGTAGTCAGAGCTACCTGAGGTTAAACATTCAGTACTTC. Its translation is CASSQSYLRLNIQYF.

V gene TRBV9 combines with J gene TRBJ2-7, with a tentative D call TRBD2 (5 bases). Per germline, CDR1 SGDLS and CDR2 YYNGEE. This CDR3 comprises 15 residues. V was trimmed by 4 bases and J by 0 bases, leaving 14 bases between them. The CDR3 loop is CASSTGGSFSYEQYF. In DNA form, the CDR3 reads TGTGCCAGCAGCACCGGAGGTTCCTTCTCCTACGAGCAGTACTTC. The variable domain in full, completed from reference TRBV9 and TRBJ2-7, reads DSGVTQTPKHLITATGQRVTLRCSPRSGDLSVYWYQQSLDQGLQFLIQYYNGEERAKGNILERFSAQQFPDLHSELNLSSLELGDSALYFCASSTGGSFSYEQYFGPGTRLTVT.

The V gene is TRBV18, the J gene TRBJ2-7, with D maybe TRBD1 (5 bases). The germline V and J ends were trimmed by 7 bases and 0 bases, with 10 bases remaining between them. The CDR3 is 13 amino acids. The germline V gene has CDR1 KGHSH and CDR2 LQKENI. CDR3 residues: CASLPTDSYEQYF. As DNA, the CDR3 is TGTGCCAGCTTACCGACAGACTCCTACGAGCAGTACTTC.

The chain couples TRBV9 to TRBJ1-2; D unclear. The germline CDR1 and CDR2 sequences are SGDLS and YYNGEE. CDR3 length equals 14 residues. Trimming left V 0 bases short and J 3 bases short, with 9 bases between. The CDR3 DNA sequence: TGTGCCAGCAGCGTAGCCTCGCGAGACTATGGCTACACCTTC. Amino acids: CASSVASRDYGYTF. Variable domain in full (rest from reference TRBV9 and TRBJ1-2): DSGVTQTPKHLITATGQRVTLRCSPRSGDLSVYWYQQSLDQGLQFLIQYYNGEERAKGNILERFSAQQFPDLHSELNLSSLELGDSALYFCASSVASRDYGYTFGSGTRLTVV.

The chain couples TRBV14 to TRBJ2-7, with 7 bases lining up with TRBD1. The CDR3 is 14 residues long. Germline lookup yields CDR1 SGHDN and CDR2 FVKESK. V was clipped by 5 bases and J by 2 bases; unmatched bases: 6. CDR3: CASSESGTAYEQYF. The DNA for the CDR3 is TGTGCCAGCAGCGAATCCGGGACAGCCTACGAGCAGTACTTC. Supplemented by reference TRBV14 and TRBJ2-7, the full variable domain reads EAGVTQFPSHSVIEKGQTVTLRCDPISGHDNLYWYRRVMGKEIKFLLHFVKESKQDESGMPNNRFLAERTGGTYSTLKVQPAELEDSGVYFCASSESGTAYEQYFGPGTRLTVT.

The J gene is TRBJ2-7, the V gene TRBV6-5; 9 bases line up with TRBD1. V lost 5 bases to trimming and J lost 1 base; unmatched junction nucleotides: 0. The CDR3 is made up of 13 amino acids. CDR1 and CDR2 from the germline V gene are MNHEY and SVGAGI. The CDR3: CASSGTGSYEQYF. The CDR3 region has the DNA TGTGCCAGCAGTGGGACAGGGTCCTACGAGCAGTACTTC.

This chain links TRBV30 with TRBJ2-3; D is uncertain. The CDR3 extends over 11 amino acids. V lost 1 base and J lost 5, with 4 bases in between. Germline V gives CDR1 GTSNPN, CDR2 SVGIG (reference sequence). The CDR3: CAWSAKDTQYF. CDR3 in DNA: TGTGCCTGGAGTGCAAAAGATACGCAGTATTTT.

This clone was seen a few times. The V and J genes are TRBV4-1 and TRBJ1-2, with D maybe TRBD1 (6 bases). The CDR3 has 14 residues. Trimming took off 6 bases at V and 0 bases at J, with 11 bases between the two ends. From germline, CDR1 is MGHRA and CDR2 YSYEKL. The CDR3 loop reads CASRKTGTNYGYTF. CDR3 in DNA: TGCGCCAGCAGAAAGACAGGTACTAACTATGGCTACACCTTC.

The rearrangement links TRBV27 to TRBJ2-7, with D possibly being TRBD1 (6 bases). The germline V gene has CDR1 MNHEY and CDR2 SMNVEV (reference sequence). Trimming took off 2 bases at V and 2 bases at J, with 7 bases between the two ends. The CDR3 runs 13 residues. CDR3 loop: CASSLQGPYEQYF. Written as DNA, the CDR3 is TGTGCCAGCAGTTTACAGGGGCCCTACGAGCAGTACTTC.

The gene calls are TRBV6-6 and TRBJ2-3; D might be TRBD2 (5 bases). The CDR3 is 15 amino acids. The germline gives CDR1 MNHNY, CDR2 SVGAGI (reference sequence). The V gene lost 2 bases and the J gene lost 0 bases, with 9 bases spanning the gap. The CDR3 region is CASSYRGQSTDTQYF. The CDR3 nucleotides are TGTGCCAGCAGTTACAGAGGGCAGAGCACAGATACGCAGTATTTT.